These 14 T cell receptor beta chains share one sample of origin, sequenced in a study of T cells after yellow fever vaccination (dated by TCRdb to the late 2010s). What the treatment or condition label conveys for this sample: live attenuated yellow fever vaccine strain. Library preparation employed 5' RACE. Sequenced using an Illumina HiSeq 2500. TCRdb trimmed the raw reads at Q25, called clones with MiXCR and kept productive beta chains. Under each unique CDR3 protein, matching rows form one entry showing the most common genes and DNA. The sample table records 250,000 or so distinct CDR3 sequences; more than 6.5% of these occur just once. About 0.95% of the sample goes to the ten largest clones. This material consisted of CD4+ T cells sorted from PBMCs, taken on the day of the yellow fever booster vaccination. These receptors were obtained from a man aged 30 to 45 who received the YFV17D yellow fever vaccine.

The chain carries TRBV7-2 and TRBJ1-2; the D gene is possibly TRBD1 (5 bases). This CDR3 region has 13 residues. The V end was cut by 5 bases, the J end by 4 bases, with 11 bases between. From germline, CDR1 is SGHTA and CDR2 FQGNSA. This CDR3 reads CASSLRGLYGYTF. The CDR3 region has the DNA TGTGCCAGCAGCCTTAGGGGCCTCTATGGCTACACCTTC.

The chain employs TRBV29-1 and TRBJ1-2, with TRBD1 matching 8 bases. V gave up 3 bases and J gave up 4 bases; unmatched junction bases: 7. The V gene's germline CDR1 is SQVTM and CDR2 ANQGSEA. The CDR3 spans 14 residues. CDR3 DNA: TGCAGCGTTGACGGGGGGGACAGGAGCTATGGCTACACCTTC. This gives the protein CSVDGGDRSYGYTF. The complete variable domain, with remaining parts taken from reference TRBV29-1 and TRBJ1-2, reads SAVISQKPSRDICQRGTSLTIQCQVDSQVTMMFWYRQQPGQSLTLIATANQGSEATYESGFVIDKFPISRPNLTFSTLTVSNMSPEDSSIYLCSVDGGDRSYGYTFGSGTRLTVV.

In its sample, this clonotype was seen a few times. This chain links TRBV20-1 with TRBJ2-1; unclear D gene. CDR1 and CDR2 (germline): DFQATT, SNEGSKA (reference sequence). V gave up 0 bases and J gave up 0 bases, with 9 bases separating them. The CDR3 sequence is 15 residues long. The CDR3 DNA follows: TGCAGTGCTAGAGATAGAGTGGTCTCCTACAATGAGCAGTTCTTC. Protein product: CSARDRVVSYNEQFF.

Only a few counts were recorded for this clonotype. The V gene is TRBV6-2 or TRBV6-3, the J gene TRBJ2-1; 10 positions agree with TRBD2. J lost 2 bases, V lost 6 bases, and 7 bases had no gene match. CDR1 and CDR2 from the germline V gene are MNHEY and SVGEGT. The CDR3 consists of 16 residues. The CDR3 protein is CASSTLSGGAYNEQFF. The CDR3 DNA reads TGTGCCAGCAGCACACTCAGCGGGGGGGCCTACAATGAGCAGTTCTTC.

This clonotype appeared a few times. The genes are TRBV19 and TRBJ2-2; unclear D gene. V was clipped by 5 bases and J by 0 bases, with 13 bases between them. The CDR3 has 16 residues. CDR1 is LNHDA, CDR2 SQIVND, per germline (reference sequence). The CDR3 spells CASSPLGRPNTGELFF. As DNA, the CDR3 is TGTGCCAGTAGTCCCCTAGGGCGTCCGAACACCGGGGAGCTGTTTTTT.

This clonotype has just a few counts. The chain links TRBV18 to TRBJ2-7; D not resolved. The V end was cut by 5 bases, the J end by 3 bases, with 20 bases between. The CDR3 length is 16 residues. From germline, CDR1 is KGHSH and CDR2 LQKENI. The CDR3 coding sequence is TGTGCCAGCTCAACTACCGGATATGAAGAGGACTACGAGCAGTACTTC. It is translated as CASSTTGYEEDYEQYF.

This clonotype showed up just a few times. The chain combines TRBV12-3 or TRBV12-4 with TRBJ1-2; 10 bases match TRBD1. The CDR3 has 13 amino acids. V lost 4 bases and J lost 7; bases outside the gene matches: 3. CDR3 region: CASSSRDRGGYTF. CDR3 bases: TGTGCCAGCAGTTCAAGGGACAGGGGTGGCTACACCTTC.

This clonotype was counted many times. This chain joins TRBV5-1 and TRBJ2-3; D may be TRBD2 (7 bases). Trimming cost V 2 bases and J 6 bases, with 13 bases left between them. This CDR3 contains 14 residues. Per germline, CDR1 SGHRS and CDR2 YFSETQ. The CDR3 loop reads CASSFGTGGDTQYF. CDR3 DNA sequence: TGCGCCAGCAGCTTTGGTACGGGGGGCGATACGCAGTATTTT.

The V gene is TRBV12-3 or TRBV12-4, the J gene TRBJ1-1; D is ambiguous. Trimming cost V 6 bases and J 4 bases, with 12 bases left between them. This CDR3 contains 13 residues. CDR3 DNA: TGTGCCAGCAGCCTATTTATGGGCACTGAAGCTTTCTTT. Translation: CASSLFMGTEAFF.

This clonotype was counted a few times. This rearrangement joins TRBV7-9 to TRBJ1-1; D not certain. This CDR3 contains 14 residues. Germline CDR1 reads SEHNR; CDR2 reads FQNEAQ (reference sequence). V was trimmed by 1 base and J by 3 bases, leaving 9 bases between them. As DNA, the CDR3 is TGTGCCAGCAGCTTAGTACTCGTGGACACTGAAGCTTTCTTT. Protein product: CASSLVLVDTEAFF.

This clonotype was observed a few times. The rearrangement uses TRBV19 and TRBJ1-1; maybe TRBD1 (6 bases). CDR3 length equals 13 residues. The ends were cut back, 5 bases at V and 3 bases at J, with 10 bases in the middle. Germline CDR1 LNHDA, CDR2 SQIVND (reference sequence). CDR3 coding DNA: TGTGCCAGTAGTTGGGGGGCGTACACTGAAGCTTTCTTT. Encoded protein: CASSWGAYTEAFF.

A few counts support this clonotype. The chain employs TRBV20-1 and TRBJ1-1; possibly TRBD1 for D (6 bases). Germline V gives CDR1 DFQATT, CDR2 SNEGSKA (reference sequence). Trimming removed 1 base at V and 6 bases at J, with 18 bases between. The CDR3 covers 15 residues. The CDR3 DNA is TGCAGTGCTAGAGGAGGGCAGGGGAGGGTGGCTGAAGCTTTCTTT. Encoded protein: CSARGGQGRVAEAFF.

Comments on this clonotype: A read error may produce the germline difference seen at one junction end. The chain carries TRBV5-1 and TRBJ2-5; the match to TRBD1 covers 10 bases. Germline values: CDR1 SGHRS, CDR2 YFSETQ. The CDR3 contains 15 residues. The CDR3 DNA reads TGCACCAGCAGCTTGGGACAGGGGATCCGGGAGACCCAGTACTTC. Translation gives CTSSLGQGIRETQYF.

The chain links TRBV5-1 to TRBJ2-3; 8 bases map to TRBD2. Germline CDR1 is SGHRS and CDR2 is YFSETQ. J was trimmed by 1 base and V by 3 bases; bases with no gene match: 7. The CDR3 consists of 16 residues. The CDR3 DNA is TGCGCCAGCAGCTCATCGAGCGGGAGCGGCACAGATACGCAGTATTTT. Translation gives CASSSSSGSGTDTQYF.